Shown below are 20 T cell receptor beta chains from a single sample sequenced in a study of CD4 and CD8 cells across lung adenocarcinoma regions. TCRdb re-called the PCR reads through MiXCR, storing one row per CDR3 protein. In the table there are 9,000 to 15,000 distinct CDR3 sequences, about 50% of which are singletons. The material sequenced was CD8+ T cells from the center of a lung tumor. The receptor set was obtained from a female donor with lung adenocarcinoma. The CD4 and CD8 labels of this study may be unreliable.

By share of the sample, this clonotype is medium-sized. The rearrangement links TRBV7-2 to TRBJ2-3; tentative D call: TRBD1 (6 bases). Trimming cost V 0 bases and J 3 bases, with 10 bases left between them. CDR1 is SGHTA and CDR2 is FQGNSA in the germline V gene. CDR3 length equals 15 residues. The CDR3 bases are TGTGCCAGCAGCTTAGCGGCAGGGGATACAGATACGCAGTATTTT. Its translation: CASSLAAGDTDTQYF.

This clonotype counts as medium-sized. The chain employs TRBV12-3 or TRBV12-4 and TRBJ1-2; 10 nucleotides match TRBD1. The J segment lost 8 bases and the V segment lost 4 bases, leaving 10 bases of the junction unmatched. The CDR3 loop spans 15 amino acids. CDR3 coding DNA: TGTGCCAGCAGTTCCCCATCGGGACAGGGGTCCGGCTACACCTTC. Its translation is CASSSPSGQGSGYTF.

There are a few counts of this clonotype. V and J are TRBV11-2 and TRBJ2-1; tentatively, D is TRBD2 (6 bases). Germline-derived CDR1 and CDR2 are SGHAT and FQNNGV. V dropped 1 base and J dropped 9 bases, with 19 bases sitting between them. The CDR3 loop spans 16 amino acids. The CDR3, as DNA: TGTGCCAGCAGCTTAGGAGCGACTAGGTCGCGAGCTGAGCAGTTCTTC. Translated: CASSLGATRSRAEQFF.

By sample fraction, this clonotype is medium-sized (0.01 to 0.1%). The CDR3 region has the DNA TGTGCCAGCAGAGTCTTGAACACCGGGGAGCTGTTTTTT. This sequence encodes CASRVLNTGELFF. V usage is TRBV6-1 and J usage is TRBJ2-2, with no clear D. V lost 6 bases and J 1 base, leaving 6 bases between the germline ends. The CDR3 sequence is 13 residues long. Germline assignment: CDR1 MNHNS and CDR2 SASEGT.

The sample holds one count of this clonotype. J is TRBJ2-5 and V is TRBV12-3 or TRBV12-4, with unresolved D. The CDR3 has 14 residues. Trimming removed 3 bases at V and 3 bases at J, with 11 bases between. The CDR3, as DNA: TGTGCCAGCAGTTTTTGGTGTAGTGAAGAGACCCAGTACTTC. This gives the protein CASSFWCSEETQYF.

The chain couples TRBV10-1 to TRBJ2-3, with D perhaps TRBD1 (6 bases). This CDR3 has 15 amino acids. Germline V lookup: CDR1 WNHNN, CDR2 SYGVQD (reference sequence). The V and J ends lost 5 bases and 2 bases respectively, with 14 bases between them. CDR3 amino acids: CASSPGWGHTDTQYF. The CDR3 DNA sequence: TGCGCCAGCAGTCCAGGGTGGGGGCACACAGATACGCAGTATTTT.

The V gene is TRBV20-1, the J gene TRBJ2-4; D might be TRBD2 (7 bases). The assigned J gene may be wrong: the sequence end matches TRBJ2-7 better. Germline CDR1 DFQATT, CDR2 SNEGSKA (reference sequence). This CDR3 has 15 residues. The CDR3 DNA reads TGCAGTGCTGAGGGGTCTGTGGGGGGGCGCTACGAGCAGTACTTC. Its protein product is CSAEGSVGGRYEQYF.

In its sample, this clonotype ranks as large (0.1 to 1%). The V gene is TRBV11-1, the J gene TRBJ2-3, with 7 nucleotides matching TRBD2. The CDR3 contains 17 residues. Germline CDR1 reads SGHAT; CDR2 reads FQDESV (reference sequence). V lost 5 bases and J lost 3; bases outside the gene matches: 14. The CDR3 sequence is CASSPRGVSRRTDTQYF. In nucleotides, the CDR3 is TGTGCCAGCAGCCCCCGGGGGGTGTCCAGACGAACAGATACGCAGTATTTT.

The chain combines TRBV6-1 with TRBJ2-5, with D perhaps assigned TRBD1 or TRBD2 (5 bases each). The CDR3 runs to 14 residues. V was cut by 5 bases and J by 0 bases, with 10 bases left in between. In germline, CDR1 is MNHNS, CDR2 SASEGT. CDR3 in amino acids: CASSRDPDQETQYF. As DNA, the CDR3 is TGTGCCAGCAGTCGGGACCCTGACCAAGAGACCCAGTACTTC.

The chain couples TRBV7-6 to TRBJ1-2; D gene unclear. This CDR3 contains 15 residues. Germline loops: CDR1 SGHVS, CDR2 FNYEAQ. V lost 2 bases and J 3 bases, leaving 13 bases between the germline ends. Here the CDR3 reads CASSLSKGGYYGYTF. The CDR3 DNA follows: TGTGCCAGCAGCTTAAGTAAGGGAGGCTACTATGGCTACACCTTC.

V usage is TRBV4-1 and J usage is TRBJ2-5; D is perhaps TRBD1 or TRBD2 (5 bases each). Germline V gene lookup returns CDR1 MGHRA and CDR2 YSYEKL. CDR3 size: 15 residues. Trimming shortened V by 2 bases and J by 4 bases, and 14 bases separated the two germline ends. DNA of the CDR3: TGCGCCAGCAGCCAACAACAGGACTGGGGAGAGACCCAGTACTTC. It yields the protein CASSQQQDWGETQYF.

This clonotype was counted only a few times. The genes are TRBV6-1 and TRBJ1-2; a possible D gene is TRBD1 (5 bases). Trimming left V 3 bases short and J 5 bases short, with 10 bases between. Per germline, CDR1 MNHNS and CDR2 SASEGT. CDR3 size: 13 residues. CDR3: CASSDREGYGYTF. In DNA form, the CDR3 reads TGTGCCAGCAGTGATCGGGAGGGGTATGGCTACACCTTC.

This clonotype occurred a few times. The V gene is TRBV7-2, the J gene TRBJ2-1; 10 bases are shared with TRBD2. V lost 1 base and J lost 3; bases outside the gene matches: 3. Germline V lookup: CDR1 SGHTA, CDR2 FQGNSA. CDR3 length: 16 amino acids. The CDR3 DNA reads TGTGCCAGCAGCTTAGGTAGACTAGCGGGCTACAATGAGCAGTTCTTC. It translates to CASSLGRLAGYNEQFF.

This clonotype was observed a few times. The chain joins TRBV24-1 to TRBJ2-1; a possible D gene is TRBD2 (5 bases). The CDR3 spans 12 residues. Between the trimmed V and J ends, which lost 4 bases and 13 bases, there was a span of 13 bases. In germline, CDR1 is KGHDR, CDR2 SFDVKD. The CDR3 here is CATSEPGSTQFF. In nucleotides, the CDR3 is TGTGCCACCAGTGAGCCGGGGTCGACCCAGTTCTTC.

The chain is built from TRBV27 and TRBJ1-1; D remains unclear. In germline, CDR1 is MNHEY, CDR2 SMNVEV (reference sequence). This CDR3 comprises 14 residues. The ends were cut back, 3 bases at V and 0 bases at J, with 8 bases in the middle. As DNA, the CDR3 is TGTGCCAGCAGTTTGGGAGCACTGAACACTGAAGCTTTCTTT. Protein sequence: CASSLGALNTEAFF.

This CDR3 is CASVRTNEQYF. CDR3 sequence (DNA): TGTGCCAGTGTGAGGACAAATGAGCAGTATTTT. V usage is TRBV6-1 and J usage is TRBJ2-1; tentatively, D is TRBD1 (5 bases). TRBJ2-3 matches the DNA end more closely, so the J call is doubtful. CDR3 size: 11 residues. Per germline, CDR1 MNHNS and CDR2 SASEGT.

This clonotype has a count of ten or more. This CDR3 is CAISDGSGGNIQYF. The CDR3 coding sequence is TGTGCCATCAGTGACGGGTCAGGGGGAAACATTCAGTACTTC. The chain has TRBV10-3 and TRBJ2-4; TRBD1 agrees at 7 bases. CDR1 is ENHRY, CDR2 SYGVKD, per germline. The junction had 5 bases not matched to a gene; V was cut back by 3 bases and J by 6 bases. This CDR3 has 14 amino acids.

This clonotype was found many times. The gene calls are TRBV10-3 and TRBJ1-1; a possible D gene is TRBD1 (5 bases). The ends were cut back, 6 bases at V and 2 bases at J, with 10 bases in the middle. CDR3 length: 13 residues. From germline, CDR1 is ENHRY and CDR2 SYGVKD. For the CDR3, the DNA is TGTGCCATCAGGCGGGGGAGTAACACTGAAGCTTTCTTT. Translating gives CAIRRGSNTEAFF.

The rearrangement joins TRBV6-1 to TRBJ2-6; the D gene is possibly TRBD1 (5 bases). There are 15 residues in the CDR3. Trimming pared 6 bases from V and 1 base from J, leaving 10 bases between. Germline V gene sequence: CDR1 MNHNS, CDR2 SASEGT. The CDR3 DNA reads TGTGCCAGCAGAGCACAGGTTTCTGGGGCCAACGTCCTGACTTTC. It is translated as CASRAQVSGANVLTF.

The CDR3 reads CASSPRTGELFF. In nucleotides, the CDR3 is TGTGCCAGCAGTCCCCGGACCGGGGAGCTGTTTTTT. The genes are TRBV6-1 and TRBJ2-2; D remains unclear. CDR1 and CDR2 from the germline V gene are MNHNS and SASEGT. This CDR3 region has 12 residues. Trimming pared 5 bases from V and 5 bases from J, leaving 6 bases between.